Below are 23 T cell receptor beta chains sequenced from a single sample in a study of blood T cell repertoires in COVID-19. The table came from immunoSEQ multiplex PCR; TCRdb's copy has only in-frame clones and leaves some out. The top ten hold around 5.9% of the sample, which has almost 200,000 clones, 79% seen once. The sequencing input was peripheral blood. The source is a woman aged 40 to 49 with COVID-19, enrolled during active disease.

V usage is TRBV6-4 and J usage is TRBJ2-3; 8 bases are a match to TRBD2. CDR1 and CDR2 from the germline V gene are MRHNA and SNTAGT. V shed 4 bases, J shed 6 bases, and the junction held 18 bases outside the gene matches. The CDR3 is made up of 18 amino acids. CDR3 sequence (DNA): TGTGCCAGCAGTGGCACCGGGACTAGAGGTTTTCAGTCGGATACGCAGTATTTT. Amino acid sequence: CASSGTGTRGFQSDTQYF.

The table lists this clone with a count of one. This chain links TRBV9 with TRBJ2-3; weak D call: TRBD2 (5 bases). Deletions cut 4 bases from V and 0 bases from J, with 15 bases between. The germline V gene has CDR1 SGDLS and CDR2 YYNGEE. The CDR3 covers 16 residues. The CDR3 region is CASSNLLGVSTDTQYF. The CDR3 DNA reads as TGTGCCAGCAGCAATCTTCTCGGGGTAAGCACAGATACGCAGTATTTT.

The chain uses TRBV18 and TRBJ1-1; D is undetermined. V dropped 5 bases and J dropped 5 bases, with 15 bases sitting between them. The CDR3 covers 14 residues. Looked up from germline, CDR1 is KGHSH and CDR2 is LQKENI. The CDR3 nucleotides are TGTGCCAGCTCAGCGGACGGAGGAACGACTGAAGCTTTCTTT. It yields the protein CASSADGGTTEAFF. Full variable domain (remainder filled in from reference TRBV18 and TRBJ1-1): NAGVMQNPRHLVRRRGQEARLRCSPMKGHSHVYWYRQLPEEGLKFMVYLQKENIIDESGMPKERFSAEFPKEGPSILRIQQVVRGDSAAYFCASSADGGTTEAFFGQGTRLTVV.

The V call is TRBV29-1, the J call TRBJ1-1, with TRBD1 matching over 9 bases. Looked up from germline, CDR1 is SQVTM and CDR2 is ANQGSEA. This CDR3 is built from 13 residues. With V trimmed by 5 bases and J by 8 bases, 9 bases remained unmatched. The CDR3 region is CSVPGTGLQEAFF. The CDR3 DNA reads TGCAGCGTTCCCGGGACAGGGCTGCAAGAAGCTTTCTTT.

V and J are TRBV6-2 or TRBV6-3 and TRBJ1-2, with TRBD1 as a possible D gene (6 bases). The CDR3 has 14 amino acids. The V end lost 6 bases, the J end lost 1 base, and 12 bases lay between the germline ends. Germline V gene sequence: CDR1 MNHEY, CDR2 SVGEGT. The CDR3 nucleotides are TGTGCCAGCAGCCGCGGACAGATTAACTATGGCTACACCTTC. Translating it yields CASSRGQINYGYTF.

The chain recombines TRBV7-3 with TRBJ2-3; a weak D match, TRBD2 (7 bases). This CDR3 contains 15 residues. Germline V gives CDR1 SGHTA, CDR2 FQGTGA. V was cut by 5 bases and J by 0 bases, with 12 bases left in between. This CDR3 reads CASSREGGSTDTQYF. For the CDR3, the DNA is TGTGCCAGCAGCCGAGAGGGGGGGAGCACAGATACGCAGTATTTT.

The rearrangement uses TRBV5-6 and TRBJ2-5, with 9 nucleotides matching TRBD1. CDR3 size: 13 residues. Trimming at V came to 3 bases and at J to 4 bases, leaving 1 base not matched to a gene. The germline gives CDR1 SGHDT, CDR2 YYEEEE. This CDR3 reads CASSWGQGETQYF. Here the CDR3 DNA reads TGTGCCAGCAGCTGGGGACAGGGAGAGACCCAGTACTTC.

The table lists this clone with a few counts. Other DNA sequences in the same sample also yield this CDR3. J is TRBJ2-1 and V is TRBV2; perhaps TRBD1 as D (5 bases). V was clipped by 9 bases and J by 0 bases, with 9 bases between them. The CDR3 has 13 residues. Germline CDR1 SNHLY, CDR2 FYNNEI. CDR3 DNA: TGTGCCAGAAGACAGAGCTCCTACAATGAGCAGTTCTTC. It yields the protein CARRQSSYNEQFF.

The rearrangement joins TRBV6-2 or TRBV6-3 to TRBJ2-7, with D possibly TRBD2 on 6 matching bases. Looked up from germline, CDR1 is MNHEY and CDR2 is SVGEGT. V shed 5 bases and J shed 2 bases, with 10 bases lying between them. This CDR3 comprises 13 residues. The CDR3 nucleotides are TGTGCCAGCAGTAAGTGGGGGGCCTACGAGCAGTACTTC. It codes for CASSKWGAYEQYF.

This clone was counted once. This chain links TRBV4-2 with TRBJ1-4; 7 bases align to TRBD1. CDR1 and CDR2 (germline): LGHNA, YNFKEQ. This CDR3 comprises 15 residues. V was pared by 3 bases and J by 4 bases, with 5 bases of the junction left unmatched. The CDR3 region has the DNA TGTGCCAGCAGCCATCGACAGGGACTTAATGAAAAACTGTTTTTT. Amino acid sequence: CASSHRQGLNEKLFF.

J is TRBJ2-7 and V is TRBV3-1 (or the pseudogene TRBV3-2), with D perhaps TRBD1 (5 bases). CDR3 size: 15 residues. With 1 base removed from V and 0 bases from J, the gap between germline ends came to 10 bases. The V gene's germline CDR1 is LGHDT and CDR2 YNNKEL (reference sequence). CDR3 DNA: TGTGCCAGCAGCCAAGGGGGCAGGAGCTCCTACGAGCAGTACTTC. This sequence encodes CASSQGGRSSYEQYF.

This sequence joins TRBV7-2 and TRBJ2-7; D gene uncertain. The V end lost 6 bases, the J end lost 5 bases, and 11 bases lay between the germline ends. CDR1 is SGHTA, CDR2 FQGNSA, per germline. This CDR3 spans 12 amino acids. The CDR3 coding sequence is TGTGCCAGCAGATACAAGTCTGACGAGCAGTACTTC. It codes for CASRYKSDEQYF.

Turning to this clone: This sample includes further DNA sequences coding for the same CDR3. The V and J genes are TRBV5-1 and TRBJ2-2; 7 nucleotides line up with TRBD1. Germline CDR1 reads SGHRS; CDR2 reads YFSETQ. This CDR3 comprises 13 residues. The ends lost 2 bases at V and 6 bases at J; junction bases unmatched: 1. The DNA of the CDR3 is TGCGCCAGCAGCTTAGGGGGCGCCGGGGAGCTGTTTTTT. As protein: CASSLGGAGELFF.

The V gene is TRBV6-1, the J gene TRBJ2-6; 8 bases map to TRBD1. Per germline, CDR1 MNHNS and CDR2 SASEGT. With 2 bases clipped from V and 9 bases from J, the junction kept 9 bases outside the gene matches. The length of the CDR3 is 16 residues. The CDR3 bases are TGTGCCAGCAGTGAAAGGCTGGGACAGGAAAACAACGTCCTGACTTTC. Protein sequence: CASSERLGQENNVLTF.

This clone appeared a few times. This chain uses TRBV7-2 with TRBJ1-2; 8 nucleotides align to TRBD1. The CDR3 sequence is 14 residues long. The germline V gene has CDR1 SGHTA and CDR2 FQGNSA. J lost 6 bases, V lost 10 bases, and 13 bases had no gene match. The CDR3 spells CAIGNPGGANGYTF. CDR3 coding DNA: TGTGCCATTGGGAACCCAGGGGGCGCGAATGGCTACACCTTC.

This clone was seen more than once but under ten times. V is TRBV5-1 and J is TRBJ2-2, with D possibly being TRBD2 (5 bases). Trimming removed 2 bases at V and 7 bases at J, with 12 bases between. Looked up from germline, CDR1 is SGHRS and CDR2 is YFSETQ. The CDR3 has 14 residues. CDR3 nucleotides: TGCGCCAGCAGCTTCGTAGTCGAGGGCGGGGAGCTGTTTTTT. This gives the protein CASSFVVEGGELFF.

Only one count was recorded for this clone. The chain couples TRBV2 to TRBJ2-1, with 11 positions matching TRBD2. This CDR3 has 16 residues. V lost 7 bases, J lost 4 bases, and 9 bases stayed unmatched. Germline V gives CDR1 SNHLY, CDR2 FYNNEI. The CDR3 region is CASNLSGTSGYNEQFF. CDR3 DNA sequence: TGTGCCAGCAATCTTTCCGGGACTAGCGGATACAATGAGCAGTTCTTC.

In regard to this clone: Other DNA sequences in the same sample also yield this CDR3. The V gene is TRBV5-1, the J gene TRBJ2-5, with 8 bases identical to TRBD1. With 8 bases clipped from V and 4 bases from J, the junction kept 7 bases outside the gene matches. Looked up from germline, CDR1 is SGHRS and CDR2 is YFSETQ. The CDR3 totals 13 residues. CDR3 loop: CASSQGARETQYF. The CDR3 bases are TGCGCCAGTTCCCAGGGGGCTCGAGAGACCCAGTACTTC.

The chain combines TRBV3-1 (or the pseudogene TRBV3-2) with TRBJ1-1; D perhaps matches TRBD1 (6 bases). The length of the CDR3 is 15 residues. The V gene lost 1 base and the J gene lost 10 bases, with 19 bases spanning the gap. Germline V gives CDR1 LGHDT, CDR2 YNNKEL (reference sequence). CDR3 sequence reads: CASSQGAMLGGGAFF. CDR3 nucleotide sequence: TGTGCCAGCAGCCAAGGAGCGATGTTGGGAGGGGGAGCTTTCTTT.

The chain recombines TRBV6-5 with TRBJ2-1, with 7 bases fitting TRBD1. Per germline, CDR1 MNHEY and CDR2 SVGAGI. The V segment lost 2 bases and the J segment 2 bases; nucleotides outside the gene matches: 3. The CDR3 totals 15 residues. Here the CDR3 reads CASSYDRAPYNEQFF. The DNA for the CDR3 is TGTGCCAGCAGTTACGACAGGGCCCCCTACAATGAGCAGTTCTTC.

This clone showed up just once. Sequence at one end of the junction differs from germline and may be a read error. The J gene is TRBJ1-2, the V gene TRBV20-1; D remains unclear. The length of the CDR3 is 8 residues. The V gene's germline CDR1 is DFQATT and CDR2 SNEGSKA (reference sequence). The CDR3 nucleotides are TGCAGTGCTCCCTCCGAGGCCTTC. Its translation is CSAPSEAF.

CDR3 coding DNA: TGTGCCAGCAGCCAGGAGGGAGAGTCATACACCATATATTTT. It is translated as CASSQEGESYTIYF. The V and J genes are TRBV6-6 and TRBJ1-3; D unclear. This CDR3 contains 14 residues. V lost 6 bases and J lost 8, with 17 bases in between. Germline values: CDR1 MNHNY, CDR2 SVGAGI (reference sequence).

The rearrangement links TRBV7-9 to TRBJ1-2; 9 bases map to TRBD1. Per germline, CDR1 SEHNR and CDR2 FQNEAQ (reference sequence). The CDR3 extends over 12 amino acids. V was pared by 6 bases and J by 4 bases, with 0 bases of the junction left unmatched. CDR3 amino acids: CASRTGGYGYTF. CDR3 coding DNA: TGTGCCAGCAGGACAGGGGGCTATGGCTACACCTTC.